The rows below give T cell receptor beta chains drawn from one sample of a study of T cells after yellow fever vaccination. TCRdb reprocessed the 5' RACE reads with MiXCR, giving one entry per CDR3 protein. The profile shows approximately 300,000 distinct CDR3 sequences, about 10% of them singletons. The specimen comprised CD4+ T cells sorted from PBMCs, sampled 45 days after the yellow fever booster vaccination. The origin of the receptors is a man aged 18 to 30 who received the YFV17D yellow fever vaccine. The CDR3 runs from the conserved cysteine through the conserved F or W. The order of the fields is D gene, J gene, V gene, clone size, CDR3 protein, CDR3 DNA. The D gene is left open where the match is weak. Clone size is not always given. Where it is, it says once, few, many or a class for expanded clones.

>.|TRBJ1-2|TRBV6-5|.
CASIRTGTRSGYTF
TGTGCCAGCATCCGCACCGGGACTCGGAGCGGCTACACCTTC
>TRBD1|TRBJ1-2|TRBV5-4|.
CASSPGDRDYGYTF
TGTGCCAGCAGCCCGGGGGACAGGGACTATGGCTACACCTTC
>.|TRBJ1-1|TRBV20-1|.
CSARARNFEAFF
TGCAGTGCTAGGGCACGGAATTTTGAAGCTTTCTTT
>.|TRBJ2-1|TRBV20-1|.
CSARAFNEQFF
TGCAGTGCTAGAGCCTTCAATGAGCAGTTCTTC
>TRBD1|TRBJ1-6|TRBV27|many
CASSPGTGRGSPLHF
TGTGCCAGCAGTCCCGGGACAGGGAGGGGTTCACCCCTCCACTTT
>.|TRBJ1-5|TRBV27|.
CASTPQGFGNQPQHF
TGTGCCAGCACCCCACAGGGTTTTGGCAATCAGCCCCAGCATTTT
>.|TRBJ1-2|TRBV7-2|few
CASTPIGLGGQTYGYTF
TGTGCCAGCACCCCCATAGGGTTGGGAGGACAGACCTATGGCTACACCTTC
>.|TRBJ1-4|TRBV15|few
CATSRDHTESGEKLFF
TGTGCCACCAGCAGAGATCACACAGAGTCGGGTGAAAAACTGTTTTTT
>.|TRBJ2-1|TRBV28|.
CASRTWGDEQFF
TGTGCCAGCAGGACGTGGGGCGATGAGCAGTTCTTC
>TRBD2|TRBJ2-3|TRBV7-7|.
CASSPGLAGDTQYF
TGTGCTAGCAGCCCCGGACTAGCAGGAGATACGCAGTATTTT
>.|TRBJ1-2|TRBV23-1|few
CARTGTENYGYTF
TGCGCCAGAACCGGGACGGAAAACTATGGCTACACCTTC
>.|TRBJ2-5|TRBV6-5|.
CASSPEDGRQETQYF
TGTGCCAGCAGTCCCGAGGACGGCCGGCAAGAGACCCAGTACTTC
>TRBD1|TRBJ2-2|TRBV4-1|few
CASSQEGQGANTGELFF
TGCGCCAGCAGCCAAGAAGGACAGGGGGCCAACACCGGGGAGCTGTTTTTT
>.|TRBJ2-1|TRBV5-1|.
CASSLDSSNNEQFF
TGCGCCAGCAGCTTGGACAGCTCCAACAATGAGCAGTTCTTC
>.|TRBJ2-2|TRBV11-2|many
CASSLELNTGELFF
TGTGCCAGCAGCTTAGAGTTGAACACCGGGGAGCTGTTTTTT
>.|TRBJ2-5|TRBV7-2|few
CASSGGSQETQYF
TGTGCCAGCAGCGGGGGGTCCCAAGAGACCCAGTACTTC
>TRBD1|TRBJ2-4|TRBV12-3/TRBV12-4|many
CASSFRDSFKNIQYF
TGTGCCAGCAGTTTCCGGGACAGCTTCAAAAACATTCAGTACTTC
>TRBD1|TRBJ1-2|TRBV6-5|few
CASRRTGTGGGGYTF
TGTGCCAGCAGACGAACCGGGACAGGCGGAGGTGGCTACACCTTC
>TRBD1|TRBJ2-3|TRBV20-1|few
CSASSRDRGGTDTQYF
TGCAGTGCTAGCTCCCGGGACAGGGGGGGCACAGATACGCAGTATTTT
>.|TRBJ2-1|TRBV3-1|.
CASSLYYNEQFF
TGTGCCAGCAGCCTTTACTACAATGAGCAGTTCTTC
>.|TRBJ1-6|TRBV7-9|many
CASSLQQAPSPLHF
TGTGCCAGCAGCTTACAGCAGGCGCCGTCACCCCTCCACTTT
>.|TRBJ2-7|TRBV6-1|.
CASSGRHRVLSYEQYF
TGTGCCAGCAGTGGCCGGCACAGGGTATTGAGTTACGAGCAGTACTTC
>.|TRBJ2-2|TRBV5-5|.
CASSLDRGGELFF
TGTGCCAGCAGCTTGGATCGCGGCGGGGAGCTGTTTTTT
>TRBD1|TRBJ1-2|TRBV3-1|few
CASSHNRGYGYTF
TGTGCCAGCAGCCATAACAGGGGATACGGCTACACCTTC
>.|TRBJ1-2|TRBV27|many
CASSLRQYYGYTF
TGTGCCAGCAGTTTAAGACAGTACTATGGCTACACCTTC
>.|TRBJ1-1|TRBV5-5|many
CASSMLGRTEAFF
TGTGCCAGCAGCATGCTGGGGCGGACTGAAGCTTTCTTT
>.|TRBJ1-5|TRBV4-1|.
CASSPGRGFYQPQHF
TGCGCCAGCAGCCCGGGTAGGGGGTTTTATCAGCCCCAGCATTTT
>TRBD1|TRBJ2-3|TRBV6-2/TRBV6-3|few
CASRKDRGREDTQYF
TGTGCCAGCAGGAAGGACAGGGGGCGGGAGGATACGCAGTATTTT
>.|TRBJ2-3|TRBV6-1|.
CASTAVGTDTQYF
TGTGCCAGCACCGCGGTCGGCACAGATACGCAGTATTTT
>.|TRBJ2-5|TRBV10-3|few
CATGRETSGETQYF
TGTGCCACCGGAAGGGAGACCTCGGGGGAGACCCAGTACTTC
>.|TRBJ1-2|TRBV6-5|many
CASRRGELGGYTF
TGTGCCAGCAGGAGAGGGGAACTAGGTGGCTACACCTTC
>.|TRBJ1-1|TRBV6-5|.
CASSYDPNTEAFF
TGTGCCAGCAGTTATGATCCGAACACTGAAGCTTTCTTT
>.|TRBJ2-3|TRBV10-2|few
CASSESVVRTDTQYF
TGCGCCAGCAGTGAGTCGGTAGTGCGCACAGATACGCAGTATTTT
>TRBD1|TRBJ1-2|TRBV7-8|.
CASSLISPGQGTYGYTF
TGTGCCAGCAGCTTAATATCCCCGGGACAGGGGACCTATGGCTACACCTTC
>.|TRBJ2-5|TRBV18|few
CASSPSEGGETQYF
TGTGCCAGCTCACCATCAGAGGGAGGAGAGACCCAGTACTTC
>.|TRBJ2-7|TRBV20-1|.
CSVRVPSSYEQYF
TGCAGTGTCCGGGTCCCCAGCTCCTACGAGCAGTACTTC
>TRBD1|TRBJ2-5|TRBV12-3/TRBV12-4|many
CASSPGQGEKTQYF
TGTGCCAGCAGTCCGGGACAGGGTGAAAAGACCCAGTACTTC
>.|TRBJ1-3|TRBV7-2|.
CASSLSVFNPIYF
TGTGCCAGCAGCTTATCGGTTTTCAACCCCATATATTTT
>.|TRBJ2-1|TRBV7-2|many
CASSLARLEGENEQFF
TGTGCCAGCAGCTTAGCCCGTCTAGAAGGTGAGAATGAGCAGTTCTTC
>TRBD2|TRBJ2-2|TRBV6-5|.
CASSSERGPFANTGELFF
TGTGCCAGCAGCTCCGAGCGGGGGCCGTTCGCGAACACCGGGGAGCTGTTTTTT
>.|TRBJ2-1|TRBV6-5|few
CASSYNQGYNEQFF
TGTGCCAGCAGTTACAATCAGGGCTACAATGAGCAGTTCTTC
>.|TRBJ1-5|TRBV5-6|many
CASSLGLHQPQHF
TGTGCCAGCAGCTTGGGGCTACATCAGCCCCAGCATTTT
>.|TRBJ1-4|TRBV29-1|.
CSVVPGGGRKLFF
TGCAGCGTTGTCCCCGGTGGAGGGCGAAAACTGTTTTTT
>.|TRBJ1-2|TRBV12-3/TRBV12-4|many
CASSRDNRYGYTF
TGTGCCAGCAGTCGGGACAACCGTTATGGCTACACCTTC
>.|TRBJ1-5|TRBV19|few
CASSIQLRSRSYQPQHF
TGTGCCAGTAGTATACAACTCAGAAGCAGGAGCTATCAGCCCCAGCATTTT